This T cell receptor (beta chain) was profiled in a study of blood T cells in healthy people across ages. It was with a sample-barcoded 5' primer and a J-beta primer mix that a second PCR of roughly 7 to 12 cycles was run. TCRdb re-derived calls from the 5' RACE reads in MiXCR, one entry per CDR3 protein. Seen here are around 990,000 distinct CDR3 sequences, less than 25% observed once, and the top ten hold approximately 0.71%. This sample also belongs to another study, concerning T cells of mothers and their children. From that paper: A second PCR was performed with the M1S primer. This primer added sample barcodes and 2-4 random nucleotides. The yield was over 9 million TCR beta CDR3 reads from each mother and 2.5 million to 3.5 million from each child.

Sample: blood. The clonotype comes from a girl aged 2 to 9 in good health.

CDR3 region: CASSQDRLSTEAFF. The CDR3 region has the DNA TGCGCCAGCAGCCAAGATCGGTTGAGCACTGAAGCTTTCTTT. The chain carries TRBV4-1 and TRBJ1-1; the D is unclear. Germline V gives CDR1 MGHRA, CDR2 YSYEKL. The CDR3 covers 14 residues. V lost 0 bases and J 4 bases, leaving 9 bases between the germline ends.